The 14 T cell receptor beta chains below all came from one sample that was sequenced in a study of Graves' ophthalmopathy and Graves' hyperthyroidism. Scientists amplified the TCR beta CDR3 regions from RNA transcripts. HTBI primers primed a first-round RT-PCR, and a second-round multiplex PCR followed. TCRdb re-called the multiplex PCR reads through MiXCR, storing one row per CDR3 protein. The sample yields about 620,000 distinct CDR3 sequences, 20% to 25% seen once. The sequencing input was peripheral blood. These receptors originate from a woman between 18 and 29 years old with stable Graves' hyperthyroidism. Some clones in this sample may be carry-over from other donors' samples.

The V call is TRBV10-3, the J call TRBJ2-7, with TRBD1 matching 7 bases. The CDR3 is 15 residues long. V lost 10 bases and J lost 5; bases outside the gene matches: 17. Germline V gene data show CDR1 as ENHRY and CDR2 as SYGVKD. The CDR3 sequence is CANAIGQAVSDEQYF. Here the CDR3 DNA reads TGTGCCAACGCCATTGGACAGGCCGTGTCGGACGAGCAGTACTTC.

This clonotype came up a few times. This chain links TRBV20-1 with TRBJ2-5, with unresolved D. The CDR3 spans 15 residues. CDR1 DFQATT and CDR2 SNEGSKA come from the germline V gene (reference sequence). V lost 0 bases and J 1 base, leaving 12 bases between the germline ends. The CDR3 DNA sequence: TGCAGTGCTAGAGATTTTAGAAGAGGCCAAGAGACCCAGTACTTC. This translates into CSARDFRRGQETQYF.

This clonotype was found many times. The CDR3 sequence is CASMYGEEAEAFF. CDR3 in DNA: TGTGCCAGCATGTACGGAGAAGAAGCTGAAGCTTTCTTT. The J gene is TRBJ1-1, the V gene TRBV6-1; D uncertain. The CDR3 sequence is 13 residues long. The germline V gene encodes CDR1 MNHNS and CDR2 SASEGT. The ends were cut back, 7 bases at V and 6 bases at J, with 15 bases in the middle.

The J gene is TRBJ1-2, the V gene TRBV19; 7 positions agree with TRBD1. The V gene's germline CDR1 is LNHDA and CDR2 SQIVND (reference sequence). This CDR3 comprises 15 residues. V lost 5 bases and J lost 8; bases outside the gene matches: 14. This CDR3 reads CASSGPFTGAEGYTF. The CDR3 bases are TGTGCCAGTAGTGGGCCCTTTACAGGGGCGGAAGGCTACACCTTC. Combining the CDR3 with reference TRBV19 and TRBJ1-2 gives the whole variable domain DGGITQSPKYLFRKEGQNVTLSCEQNLNHDAMYWYRQDPGQGLRLIYYSQIVNDFQKGDIAEGYSVSREKKESFPLTVTSAQKNPTAFYLCASSGPFTGAEGYTFGSGTRLTVV.

This clonotype was observed at least ten times. The CDR3 DNA reads as TGTGCCAGCATCCGTCTCGGGACAGGGTACGGCGGGGAGCTGTTTTTT. This encodes CASIRLGTGYGGELFF. The rearrangement joins TRBV11-2 to TRBJ2-2, with 9 bases that match TRBD1. The CDR3 covers 16 residues. J was trimmed by 7 bases and V by 7 bases; bases with no gene match: 13. The germline gives CDR1 SGHAT, CDR2 FQNNGV. Using reference TRBV11-2 and TRBJ2-2 for the parts outside the CDR3, the full variable domain is EAGVAQSPRYKIIEKRQSVAFWCNPISGHATLYWYQQILGQGPKLLIQFQNNGVVDDSQLPKDRFSAERLKGVDSTLKIQPAKLEDSAVYLCASIRLGTGYGGELFFGEGSRLTVL.

This clonotype appeared many times. The rearrangement links TRBV6-5 to TRBJ1-6; D ambiguous. The germline gives CDR1 MNHEY, CDR2 SVGAGI. Trimming shortened V by 0 bases and J by 4 bases, and 13 bases separated the two germline ends. This CDR3 contains 17 residues. The CDR3 DNA is TGTGCCAGCAGTTACTCGATAGGGATTGAGTATAATTCACCCCTCCACTTT. It codes for CASSYSIGIEYNSPLHF.

There are many counts of this clonotype. The rearrangement links TRBV6-5 to TRBJ2-5, with a weak D call TRBD1 (6 bases). V lost 5 bases, J lost 5 bases, and 15 bases lay in between. The CDR3 covers 14 residues. Looked up from germline, CDR1 is MNHEY and CDR2 is SVGAGI. The CDR3 reads CASSPTGTKETQYF. The CDR3 DNA reads TGTGCCAGCAGTCCTACAGGGACGAAGGAGACCCAGTACTTC.

The table lists this clonotype with many counts. The chain carries TRBV5-6 and TRBJ2-7; D may match TRBD1 or TRBD2 (6 bases each). This CDR3 has 15 residues. Trimming pared 5 bases from V and 3 bases from J, leaving 18 bases between. Germline CDR1 reads SGHDT; CDR2 reads YYEEEE. In nucleotides, the CDR3 is TGTGCCAGCAGTCCCGTGGAGGGGGGACTCTACGAGCAGTACTTC. The encoded protein is CASSPVEGGLYEQYF.

This clonotype has just a few counts. The rearrangement joins TRBV7-6 to TRBJ2-2; no firm D call. The V and J ends lost 3 bases and 1 base respectively, with 12 bases between them. This CDR3 spans 16 amino acids. Germline V gene sequence: CDR1 SGHVS, CDR2 FNYEAQ. The CDR3 nucleotides are TGTGCCAGCAGCTTCGCTGGGTCAGGGAACACCGGGGAGCTGTTTTTT. It encodes CASSFAGSGNTGELFF. The full variable domain, in which reference TRBV7-6 and TRBJ2-2 provide the parts outside the CDR3, is GAGVSQSPRYKVTKRGQDVALRCDPISGHVSLYWYRQALGQGPEFLTYFNYEAQQDKSGLPNDRFSAERPEGSISTLTIQRTEQRDSAMYRCASSFAGSGNTGELFFGEGSRLTVL.

This clonotype occurred many times. This chain connects TRBV28 to TRBJ1-3; D call uncertain. This CDR3 is built from 15 residues. The germline gives CDR1 MDHEN, CDR2 SYDVKM. V shed 5 bases and J shed 0 bases, with 11 bases lying between them. Here the CDR3 reads CASSIADISGNTIYF. CDR3 bases: TGTGCCAGCAGTATCGCCGACATCTCTGGAAACACCATATATTTT.

This clonotype was observed many times. The chain joins TRBV7-2 to TRBJ2-5, with 8 positions matching TRBD1. The trim removed 3 bases at V and 4 bases at J, leaving 7 bases unmatched. The CDR3 loop spans 15 amino acids. CDR1 and CDR2 from the germline V gene are SGHTA and FQGNSA. DNA of the CDR3: TGTGCCAGCAGCTTGACCGGGACAGGAGGAGAGACCCAGTACTTC. Amino acids: CASSLTGTGGETQYF.

This clonotype was found many times. This chain joins TRBV6-1 and TRBJ2-7, with D maybe TRBD1 (6 bases). The V end was cut by 3 bases, the J end by 0 bases, with 12 bases between. In germline, CDR1 is MNHNS, CDR2 SASEGT. The CDR3 runs to 15 residues. CDR3: CASSDRQVSSYEQYF. The CDR3 DNA reads TGTGCCAGCAGTGACAGACAGGTCAGCTCCTACGAGCAGTACTTC.

This clonotype was observed a few times. The conserved closing phenylalanine or tryptophan is absent in this CDR3, likely reflecting a read error. The CDR3 DNA follows: TGTGCCAGCAGTCAATACAGGGGGCACACTGAAGCTTTCTCT. This codes for CASSQYRGHTEAFS. This sequence joins TRBV6-1 and TRBJ1-1; the match to TRBD1 covers 9 bases. The junction had 4 bases not matched to a gene; V was cut back by 5 bases and J by 3 bases. This CDR3 contains 14 residues. Germline lookup yields CDR1 MNHNS and CDR2 SASEGT.

The V and J genes are TRBV2 and TRBJ2-4; 9 bases are shared with TRBD1. Germline CDR1 reads SNHLY; CDR2 reads FYNNEI. The V and J ends lost 3 bases and 2 bases, in that order; junction bases with no gene match: 5. The length of the CDR3 is 16 residues. CDR3 sequence reads: CASSEDRGLPKNIQYF. DNA of the CDR3: TGTGCCAGCAGTGAGGACAGGGGCTTACCCAAAAACATTCAGTACTTC.